This T cell receptor beta chain was identified in a study of cytomegalovirus exposure and HLA in healthy donors. About the research overall: As an earlier analysis found, about 179 million T cells yielded 95 million to 130 million unique TCR beta sequences.

A word on this clone: What it binds is not known.

Whole-study findings and limits: A few chains tied to CMV proved CMV antigen-specific in vitro. The later analysis indicated that the majority of CMV-associated TCR beta chains appeared HLA-restricted. More clonal expansion characterized HLA-associated TCR beta chains than equally common others in a later analysis.

The CDR3 contains 12 residues. Germline V CDR1 and CDR2: MDHEN, SYDVKM. The germline V and J ends were trimmed by 1 base and 7 bases, with 7 bases remaining between them. The PCR used 60 Vbeta and 13 Jbeta primers. Here immunoSEQ multiplex PCR was the method, and the copy in TCRdb shows in-frame clones only, minus some. The top ten clones hold 1.3% of a sample with under 200,000 clones, about 77% of them seen once. V usage is TRBV28 and J usage is TRBJ1-1; unclear D gene. This receptor was identified in a man aged 30-40 years in good health and CMV-seronegative. Sequencing was performed on PBMCs. The CDR3 loop is CASSLLTVEAFF. CDR3 nucleotide sequence: TGTGCCAGCAGTTTATTAACGGTTGAAGCTTTCTTT.